These 27 T cell receptor beta chains originate from one sample sequenced in a study of blood T cell repertoires in COVID-19. Profiling relied on immunoSEQ multiplex PCR, and the TCRdb table lists in-frame clones only, not all of them. The table records roughly 300,000 clones, 80% to 85% of them present only once. The sequencing sample was made of peripheral blood. These receptors all come from a woman aged 60-75 years with active or convalescent COVID-19.

The gene calls are TRBV5-6 and TRBJ1-3, with 8 bases that match TRBD1. V dropped 3 bases and J dropped 0; count of bases not matched to a gene: 14. The CDR3 length is 19 residues. The germline V gene encodes CDR1 SGHDT and CDR2 YYEEEE. The CDR3 is CASSSSGWAGGSSGNTIYF. CDR3 DNA: TGTGCCAGCAGCTCGTCTGGCTGGGCAGGGGGCAGCTCTGGAAACACCATATATTTT.

The count of this clone is one. The chain recombines TRBV19 with TRBJ1-1; TRBD1 matches 8 bases. V was pared by 7 bases and J by 6 bases, with 7 bases of the junction left unmatched. Germline V gives CDR1 LNHDA, CDR2 SQIVND (reference sequence). The CDR3 has 13 amino acids. DNA of the CDR3: TGTGCCAGTACCCAGGGACAGGTGGCTGAAGCTTTCTTT. Translation gives CASTQGQVAEAFF.

The chain couples TRBV10-3 to TRBJ2-3; D may be TRBD2 (6 bases). Between the trimmed V and J ends, which lost 0 bases and 1 base, there was a span of 17 bases. The CDR3 is 18 amino acids. Germline lookup yields CDR1 ENHRY and CDR2 SYGVKD. The CDR3 here is CAISESSTAGTGTDTQYF. The CDR3 coding sequence is TGTGCCATCAGTGAGTCCAGTACCGCCGGGACTGGCACAGATACGCAGTATTTT.

This clone was counted once. The chain employs TRBV4-2 and TRBJ1-1, with D possibly matching TRBD1 (5 bases). Germline assignment: CDR1 LGHNA and CDR2 YNFKEQ. V was clipped by 5 bases and J by 2 bases, with 18 bases between them. The CDR3 has 16 residues. The CDR3 region has the DNA TGTGCCAGCAGCTCCTCCGGGGGGGGTGTTAACACTGAAGCTTTCTTT. As protein: CASSSSGGGVNTEAFF.

This clone was seen a few times. This rearrangement joins TRBV25-1 to TRBJ1-1; D uncertain. Germline V lookup: CDR1 MGHDK, CDR2 SYGVNS. V dropped 3 bases and J dropped 7 bases, with 6 bases sitting between them. This CDR3 contains 11 residues. CDR3 region: CASSDRREAFF. The CDR3 coding sequence is TGTGCCAGCAGTGACAGGCGTGAAGCTTTCTTT. Looking up the rest from reference TRBV25-1 and TRBJ1-1 gives the full variable domain: EADIYQTPRYLVIGTGKKITLECSQTMGHDKMYWYQQDPGMELHLIHYSYGVNSTEKGDLSSESTVSRIRTEHFPLTLESARPSHTSQYLCASSDRREAFFGQGTRLTVV.

This clone was seen a single time. The chain combines TRBV19 with TRBJ1-2; 10 nucleotides align to TRBD1. CDR3 size: 17 residues. The V gene end was trimmed by 5 bases and the J gene end by 4 bases; junction bases not matched to a gene: 13. Germline lookup yields CDR1 LNHDA and CDR2 SQIVND (reference sequence). CDR3 DNA sequence: TGTGCCAGTAGTGTAAGACAGGGGGCGCGTCTTTTCTATGGCTACACCTTC. As protein: CASSVRQGARLFYGYTF.

The V call is TRBV7-8, the J call TRBJ1-1; 7 bases are a match to TRBD1. Losses at the gene ends were 5 bases for V and 2 bases for J; bases not matched to a gene: 5. CDR3 length equals 14 residues. The germline gives CDR1 SGHVS, CDR2 FQNEAQ. The CDR3 is CASSVNRGNTEAFF. CDR3 nucleotides: TGTGCCAGCAGCGTGAACAGGGGAAACACTGAAGCTTTCTTT.

This clone was detected only once. This sequence joins TRBV30 and TRBJ2-7; 8 bases are a match to TRBD2. Germline loops: CDR1 GTSNPN, CDR2 SVGIG (reference sequence). The CDR3 has 13 amino acids. Trimming cost V 5 bases and J 0 bases; bases outside gene matches: 3. CDR3 protein: CAWEREYSYEQYF. Here the CDR3 DNA reads TGTGCCTGGGAGCGGGAGTACTCCTACGAGCAGTACTTC.

V usage is TRBV5-4 and J usage is TRBJ2-7, with TRBD2 matching 8 bases. CDR1 is SGHNT, CDR2 YYREEE, per germline (reference sequence). J was trimmed by 3 bases and V by 7 bases; bases with no gene match: 6. The CDR3 totals 13 residues. CDR3 amino acids: CASDREGIYEQYF. The CDR3 DNA follows: TGTGCCAGCGACCGGGAGGGGATCTACGAGCAGTACTTC.

The CDR3 DNA is TGTGCCAGCAGCTTAAGGGACAGGGGGGGGAACACTGAAGCTTTCTTT. The encoded protein is CASSLRDRGGNTEAFF. The chain carries TRBV13 and TRBJ1-1; 11 bases match TRBD1. Germline V gene lookup returns CDR1 PRHDT and CDR2 FYEKMQ (reference sequence). Trimming took 2 bases from V and 1 from J; bases not matched to a gene: 3. The CDR3 consists of 16 residues.

V usage is TRBV5-6 and J usage is TRBJ1-2; 8 bases are a match to TRBD1. Trimming took 0 bases from V and 5 from J; bases not matched to a gene: 9. This CDR3 comprises 16 residues. Germline V gene lookup returns CDR1 SGHDT and CDR2 YYEEEE. CDR3 sequence: CASSLAPPGGLYGYTF. As DNA, the CDR3 is TGTGCCAGCAGCTTGGCACCCCCAGGGGGCCTTTATGGCTACACCTTC.

This clone was observed once. The V gene is TRBV9, the J gene TRBJ2-2, with 9 nucleotides matching TRBD2. The CDR3 is made up of 16 amino acids. From germline, CDR1 is SGDLS and CDR2 YYNGEE. V gave up 0 bases and J gave up 2 bases; unmatched junction bases: 2. DNA for the CDR3: TGTGCCAGCAGCGTAGGACTAGCGGTTAACACCGGGGAGCTGTTTTTT. Encoded protein: CASSVGLAVNTGELFF.

The rearrangement joins TRBV6-5 to TRBJ1-2, with 10 bases matching TRBD1. The CDR3 has 13 residues. Trimming took 10 bases from V and 7 from J; bases not matched to a gene: 9. Germline CDR1 and CDR2: MNHEY and SVGAGI. The CDR3 sequence: CATSRQGATGYTF. DNA of the CDR3: TGTGCCACCTCGAGACAGGGGGCGACTGGCTACACCTTC.

V usage is TRBV29-1 and J usage is TRBJ2-6; the D gene is possibly TRBD1 (6 bases). CDR3 length: 16 residues. Trimming left V 7 bases short and J 0 bases short, with 16 bases between. Germline assignment: CDR1 SQVTM and CDR2 ANQGSEA. CDR3 sequence (DNA): TGCAGCGCCAGGACAGTTTCCTACTCTGGGGCCAACGTCCTGACTTTC. Translation: CSARTVSYSGANVLTF.

This chain joins TRBV7-3 and TRBJ2-1, with D possibly matching TRBD2 (7 bases). The CDR3 runs to 16 residues. Germline V gives CDR1 SGHTA, CDR2 FQGTGA. Trimming cost V 2 bases and J 0 bases, with 11 bases left between them. The CDR3: CASSLWAGASYNEQFF. The DNA for the CDR3 is TGTGCCAGCAGCTTATGGGCGGGGGCCTCCTACAATGAGCAGTTCTTC.

This chain links TRBV15 with TRBJ2-2, with unresolved D. From germline, CDR1 is LNHNV and CDR2 YYDKDF (reference sequence). The CDR3 length is 13 residues. Trimming cost V 0 bases and J 6 bases, with 5 bases left between them. CDR3 residues: CATSRDLAGELFF. The CDR3 DNA reads as TGTGCCACCAGCAGAGATCTCGCCGGGGAGCTGTTTTTT. Complete variable domain (other parts from reference TRBV15 and TRBJ2-2): DAMVIQNPRYQVTQFGKPVTLSCSQTLNHNVMYWYQQKSSQAPKLLFHYYDKDFNNEADTPDNFQSRRPNTSFCFLDIRSPGLGDTAMYLCATSRDLAGELFFGEGSRLTVL.

The chain uses TRBV5-1 and TRBJ1-5; TRBD1 matches 11 bases. CDR3 length equals 15 residues. The ends lost 0 bases at V and 8 bases at J; junction bases unmatched: 4. Germline-derived CDR1 and CDR2 are SGHRS and YFSETQ. The CDR3 loop reads CASSLAGTGGEPQHF. The CDR3 DNA reads TGCGCCAGCAGCTTGGCGGGGACAGGGGGGGAGCCCCAGCATTTT.

The chain joins TRBV27 to TRBJ1-2; D might be TRBD1 (5 bases). Germline loops: CDR1 MNHEY, CDR2 SMNVEV (reference sequence). Trimming pared 1 base from V and 0 bases from J, leaving 15 bases between. The CDR3 loop spans 17 amino acids. The CDR3 DNA follows: TGTGCCAGCAGTTTATGGGGGGGTGAAGCGGCTAACTATGGCTACACCTTC. It yields the protein CASSLWGGEAANYGYTF.

The chain recombines TRBV12-3 or TRBV12-4 with TRBJ1-5, with D uncertain. V was trimmed by 6 bases and J by 3 bases, leaving 9 bases between them. The CDR3 spans 13 residues. This chain's CDR3 is CASSSYNNQPQHF. The CDR3 DNA sequence: TGTGCCAGCAGCAGTTATAACAATCAGCCCCAGCATTTT.

The rearrangement links TRBV6-4 to TRBJ2-6, with D hard to call. V lost 2 bases and J 2 bases, leaving 4 bases between the germline ends. Germline CDR1 reads MRHNA; CDR2 reads SNTAGT. The CDR3 loop spans 14 amino acids. CDR3: CASSDQAGANVLTF. In nucleotides, the CDR3 is TGTGCCAGCAGTGACCAGGCTGGGGCCAACGTCCTGACTTTC.

This chain connects TRBV12-3 or TRBV12-4 to TRBJ2-3; perhaps TRBD1 as D (7 bases). CDR3 length: 13 amino acids. Trimming stripped 6 bases from V and 4 bases from J, with 11 bases between. Here the CDR3 DNA reads TGTGCCAGCAGGACCAGGGGGGCAGATACGCAGTATTTT. This codes for CASRTRGADTQYF.

The chain combines TRBV6-2 or TRBV6-3 with TRBJ2-5; 7 bases line up with TRBD2. In germline, CDR1 is MNHEY, CDR2 SVGEGT. Losses at the gene ends were 4 bases for V and 5 bases for J; bases not matched to a gene: 10. The CDR3 totals 15 residues. The CDR3 here is CASSSSGAGEETQYF. The CDR3 DNA is TGTGCCAGCAGTTCAAGCGGTGCGGGGGAGGAGACCCAGTACTTC.

The rearrangement joins TRBV9 to TRBJ2-1; D is perhaps TRBD1 (5 bases). The CDR3 spans 16 residues. Trimming cost V 0 bases and J 4 bases, with 14 bases left between them. Germline CDR1 reads SGDLS; CDR2 reads YYNGEE. This chain's CDR3 is CASSVDQDMTYNEQFF. The CDR3 coding sequence is TGTGCCAGCAGCGTAGATCAGGACATGACTTACAATGAGCAGTTCTTC.

The chain carries TRBV9 and TRBJ1-1, with D tentatively TRBD1 (5 bases). This CDR3 comprises 14 residues. Germline V gene data show CDR1 as SGDLS and CDR2 as YYNGEE. V lost 4 bases, J lost 4 bases, and 14 bases lay in between. The CDR3 DNA is TGTGCCAGCAGCCCTGGGACGGGAGGCACTGAAGCTTTCTTT. It encodes CASSPGTGGTEAFF.

V gene TRBV15 combines with J gene TRBJ1-6; D unresolved. Between the trimmed V and J ends, which lost 4 bases and 6 bases, there was a span of 4 bases. Germline loops: CDR1 LNHNV, CDR2 YYDKDF (reference sequence). The CDR3 contains 12 residues. The CDR3 bases are TGTGCCACCAGCACCCTTAATTCACCCCTCCACTTT. Its protein is CATSTLNSPLHF.

This clone appeared once. V and J are TRBV7-2 and TRBJ2-3; 9 positions agree with TRBD1. Germline V CDR1 and CDR2: SGHTA, FQGNSA. V shed 2 bases and J 4 bases; nucleotides not matched to a gene: 1. There are 14 residues in the CDR3. CDR3 in DNA: TGTGCCAGCAGCTTACGACAGGGGGCAGATACGCAGTATTTT. Protein product: CASSLRQGADTQYF. Complete variable domain (other parts from reference TRBV7-2 and TRBJ2-3): GAGVSQSPSNKVTEKGKDVELRCDPISGHTALYWYRQSLGQGLEFLIYFQGNSAPDKSGLPSDRFSAERTGGSVSTLTIQRTQQEDSAVYLCASSLRQGADTQYFGPGTRLTVL.

At least ten counts were recorded for this clone. The chain couples TRBV19 to TRBJ1-5; 7 positions agree with TRBD1. The CDR3 has 14 residues. The junction had 5 bases not matched to a gene; V was cut back by 5 bases and J by 4 bases. Germline assignment: CDR1 LNHDA and CDR2 SQIVND (reference sequence). CDR3 coding DNA: TGTGCCAGTAGTGAAGGACAGGAAAATCAGCCCCAGCATTTT. This gives the protein CASSEGQENQPQHF.